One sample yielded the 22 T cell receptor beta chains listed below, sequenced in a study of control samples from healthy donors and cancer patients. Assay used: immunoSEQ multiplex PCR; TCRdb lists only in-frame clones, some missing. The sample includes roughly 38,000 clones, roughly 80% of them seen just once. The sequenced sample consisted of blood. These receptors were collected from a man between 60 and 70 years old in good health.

In DNA form, the CDR3 reads TGTGCCAGCAGCTTGTTTGAGGGGTACGGCTTGGACAATGAGCAGTTCTTC. Translating gives CASSLFEGYGLDNEQFF. The chain links TRBV7-8 to TRBJ2-1; D tentatively fits TRBD1 or TRBD2 (5 bases each). The CDR3 length is 17 residues. The germline gives CDR1 SGHVS, CDR2 FQNEAQ. Trimming cost V 3 bases and J 5 bases, with 20 bases left between them.

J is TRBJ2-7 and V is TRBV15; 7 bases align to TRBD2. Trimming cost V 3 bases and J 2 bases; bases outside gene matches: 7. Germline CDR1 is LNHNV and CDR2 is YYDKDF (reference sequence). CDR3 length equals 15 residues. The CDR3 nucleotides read TGTGCCACCAGCAGTTCTAGCGGACTTACCTACGAGCAGTACTTC. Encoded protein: CATSSSSGLTYEQYF.

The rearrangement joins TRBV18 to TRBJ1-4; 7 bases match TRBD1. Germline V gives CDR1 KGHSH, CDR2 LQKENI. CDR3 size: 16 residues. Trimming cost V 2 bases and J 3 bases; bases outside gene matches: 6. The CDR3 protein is CASSPNTGTANEKLFF. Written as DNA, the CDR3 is TGTGCCAGCTCACCAAATACCGGGACAGCTAATGAAAAACTGTTTTTT.

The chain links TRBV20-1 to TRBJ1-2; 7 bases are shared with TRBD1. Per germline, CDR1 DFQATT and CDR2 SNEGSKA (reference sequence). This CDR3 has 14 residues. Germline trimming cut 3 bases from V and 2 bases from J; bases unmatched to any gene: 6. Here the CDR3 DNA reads TGCAGTGCTAGTGTGGACAGGTTGAACTATGGCTACACCTTC. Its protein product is CSASVDRLNYGYTF.

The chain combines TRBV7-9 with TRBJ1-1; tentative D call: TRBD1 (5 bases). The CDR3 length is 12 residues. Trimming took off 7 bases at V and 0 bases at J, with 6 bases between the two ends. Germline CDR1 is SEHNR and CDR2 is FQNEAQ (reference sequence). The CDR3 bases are TGTGCCAGCATGACAGTGAACACTGAAGCTTTCTTT. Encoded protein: CASMTVNTEAFF.

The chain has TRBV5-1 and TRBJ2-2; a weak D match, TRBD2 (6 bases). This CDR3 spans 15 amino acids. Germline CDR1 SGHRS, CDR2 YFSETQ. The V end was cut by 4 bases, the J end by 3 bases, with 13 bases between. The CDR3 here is CASSVAGTYTGELFF. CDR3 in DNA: TGCGCCAGCAGCGTCGCCGGGACTTACACCGGGGAGCTGTTTTTT.

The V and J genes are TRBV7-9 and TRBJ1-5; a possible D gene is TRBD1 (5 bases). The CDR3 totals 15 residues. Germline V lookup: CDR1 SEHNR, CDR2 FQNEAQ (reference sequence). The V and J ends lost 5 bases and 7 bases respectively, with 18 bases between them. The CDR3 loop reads CASSNPREAGQPQHF. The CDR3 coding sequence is TGTGCCAGCAGCAATCCAAGGGAGGCAGGGCAGCCCCAGCATTTT.

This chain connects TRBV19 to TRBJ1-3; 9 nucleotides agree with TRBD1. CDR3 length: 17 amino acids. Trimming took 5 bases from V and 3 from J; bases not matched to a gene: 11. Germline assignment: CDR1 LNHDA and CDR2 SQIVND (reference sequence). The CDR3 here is CASSSLDRGGFGNTIYF. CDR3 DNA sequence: TGTGCCAGTAGTTCTTTGGACAGGGGAGGATTTGGAAACACCATATATTTT. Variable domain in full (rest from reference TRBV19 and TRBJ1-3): DGGITQSPKYLFRKEGQNVTLSCEQNLNHDAMYWYRQDPGQGLRLIYYSQIVNDFQKGDIAEGYSVSREKKESFPLTVTSAQKNPTAFYLCASSSLDRGGFGNTIYFGEGSWLTVV.

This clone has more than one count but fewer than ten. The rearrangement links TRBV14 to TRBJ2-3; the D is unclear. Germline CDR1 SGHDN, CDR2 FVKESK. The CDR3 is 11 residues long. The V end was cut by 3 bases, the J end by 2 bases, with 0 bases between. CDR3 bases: TGTGCCAGCAGCCACACAGATACGCAGTATTTT. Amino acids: CASSHTDTQYF.

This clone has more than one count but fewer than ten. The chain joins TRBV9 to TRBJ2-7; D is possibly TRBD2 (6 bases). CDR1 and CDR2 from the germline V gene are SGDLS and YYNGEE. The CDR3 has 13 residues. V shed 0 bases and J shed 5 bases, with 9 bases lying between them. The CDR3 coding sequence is TGTGCCAGCAGCGTAGCTTGGAGGGACGAGCAGTACTTC. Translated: CASSVAWRDEQYF.

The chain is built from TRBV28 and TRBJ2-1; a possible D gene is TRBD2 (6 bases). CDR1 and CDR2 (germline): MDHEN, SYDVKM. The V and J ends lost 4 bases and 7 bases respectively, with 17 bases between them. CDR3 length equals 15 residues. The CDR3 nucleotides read TGTGCCAGCAGTTCATCCTCGTCCCTAGCGAATGAGCAGTTCTTC. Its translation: CASSSSSSLANEQFF. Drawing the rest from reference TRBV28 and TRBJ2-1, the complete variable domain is DVKVTQSSRYLVKRTGEKVFLECVQDMDHENMFWYRQDPGLGLRLIYFSYDVKMKEKGDIPEGYSVSREKKERFSLILESASTNQTSMYLCASSSSSSLANEQFFGPGTRLTVL.

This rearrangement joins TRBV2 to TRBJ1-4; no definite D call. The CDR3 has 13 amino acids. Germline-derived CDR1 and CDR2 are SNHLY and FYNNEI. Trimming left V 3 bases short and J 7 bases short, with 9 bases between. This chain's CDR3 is CASSEMGFEKLFF. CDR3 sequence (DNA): TGTGCCAGCAGTGAGATGGGCTTTGAAAAACTGTTTTTT.

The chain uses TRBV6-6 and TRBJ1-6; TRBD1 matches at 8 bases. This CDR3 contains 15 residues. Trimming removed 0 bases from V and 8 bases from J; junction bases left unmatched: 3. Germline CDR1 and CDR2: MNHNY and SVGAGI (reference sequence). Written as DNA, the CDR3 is TGTGCCAGCAGTTACTCAGGACAGGGAGATTCACCCCTCCACTTT. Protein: CASSYSGQGDSPLHF.

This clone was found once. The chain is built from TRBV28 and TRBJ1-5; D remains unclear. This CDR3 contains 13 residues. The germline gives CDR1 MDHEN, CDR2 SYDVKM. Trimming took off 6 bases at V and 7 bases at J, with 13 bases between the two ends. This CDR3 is CASSEPPSQPQHF. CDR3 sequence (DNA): TGTGCCAGCAGCGAGCCCCCATCACAGCCCCAGCATTTT.

The CDR3 sequence is CASSGTAGSTGELFF. The CDR3 DNA follows: TGTGCCAGCAGCGGAACAGCGGGGAGTACCGGGGAGCTGTTTTTT. This chain uses TRBV7-2 with TRBJ2-2; 7 bases are shared with TRBD2. This CDR3 is 15 amino acids long. From germline, CDR1 is SGHTA and CDR2 FQGNSA. The junction had 8 bases not matched to a gene; V was cut back by 5 bases and J by 5 bases. Combining the CDR3 with reference TRBV7-2 and TRBJ2-2 gives the whole variable domain GAGVSQSPSNKVTEKGKDVELRCDPISGHTALYWYRQSLGQGLEFLIYFQGNSAPDKSGLPSDRFSAERTGGSVSTLTIQRTQQEDSAVYLCASSGTAGSTGELFFGEGSRLTVL.

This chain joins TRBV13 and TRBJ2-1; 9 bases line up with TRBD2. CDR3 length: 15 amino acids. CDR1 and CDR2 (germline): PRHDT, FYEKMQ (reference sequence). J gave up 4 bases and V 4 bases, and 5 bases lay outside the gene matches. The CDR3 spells CASSSRTSVYNEQFF. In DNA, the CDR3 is TGTGCCAGCAGCTCCCGGACTAGCGTGTACAATGAGCAGTTCTTC.

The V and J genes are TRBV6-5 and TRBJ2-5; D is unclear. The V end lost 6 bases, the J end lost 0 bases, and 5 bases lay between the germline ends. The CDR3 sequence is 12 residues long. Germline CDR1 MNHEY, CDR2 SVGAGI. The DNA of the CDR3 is TGTGCCAGCAGGTACAACCAAGAGACCCAGTACTTC. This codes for CASRYNQETQYF.

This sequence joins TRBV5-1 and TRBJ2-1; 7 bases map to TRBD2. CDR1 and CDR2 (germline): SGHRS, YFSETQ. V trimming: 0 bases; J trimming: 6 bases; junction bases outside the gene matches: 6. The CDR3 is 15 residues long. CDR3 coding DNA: TGCGCCAGCAGCTTGGCGGTAGCGGGTGTCAATGAGCAGTTCTTC. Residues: CASSLAVAGVNEQFF. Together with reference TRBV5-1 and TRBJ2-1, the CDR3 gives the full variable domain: KAGVTQTPRYLIKTRGQQVTLSCSPISGHRSVSWYQQTPGQGLQFLFEYFSETQRNKGNFPGRFSGRQFSNSRSEMNVSTLELGDSALYLCASSLAVAGVNEQFFGPGTRLTVL.

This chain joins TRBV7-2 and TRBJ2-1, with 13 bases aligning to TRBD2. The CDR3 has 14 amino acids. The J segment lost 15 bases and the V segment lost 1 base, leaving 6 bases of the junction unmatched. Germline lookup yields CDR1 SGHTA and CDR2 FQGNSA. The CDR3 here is CASSLGTSGSAWFF. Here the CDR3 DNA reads TGTGCCAGCAGCTTAGGGACTAGCGGGAGTGCCTGGTTCTTC.

CDR3 amino acids: CATSDPRSPSGYTF. Here the CDR3 DNA reads TGTGCCACCAGTGACCCCAGATCGCCCTCTGGCTACACCTTC. The chain joins TRBV24-1 to TRBJ1-2; unclear D gene. Trimming left V 4 bases short and J 7 bases short, with 15 bases between. Looked up from germline, CDR1 is KGHDR and CDR2 is SFDVKD. CDR3 length: 14 residues.

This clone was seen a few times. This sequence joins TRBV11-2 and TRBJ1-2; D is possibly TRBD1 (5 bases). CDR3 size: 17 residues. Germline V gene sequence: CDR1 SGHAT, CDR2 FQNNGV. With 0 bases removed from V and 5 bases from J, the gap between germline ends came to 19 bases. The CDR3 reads CASSLDEVRGSLYGYTF. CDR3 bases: TGTGCCAGCAGCTTAGATGAAGTACGGGGGAGCCTTTATGGCTACACCTTC.

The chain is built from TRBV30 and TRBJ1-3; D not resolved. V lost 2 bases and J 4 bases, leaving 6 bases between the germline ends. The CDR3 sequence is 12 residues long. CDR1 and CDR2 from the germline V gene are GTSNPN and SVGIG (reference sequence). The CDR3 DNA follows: TGTGCCTGGAGTTTGATCGGAAACACCATATATTTT. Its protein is CAWSLIGNTIYF.